The 29 T cell receptor beta chains presented below share a single source sample, sequenced in a study of T cell changes during pregnancy in multiple sclerosis. Some clones are missing from TCRdb's copy, which holds only in-frame ones; the method was immunoSEQ multiplex PCR. The sample has almost 50,000 clones, over 80% seen once. The sample here was CD8+ T cells from peripheral blood mononuclear cells, taken after pregnancy. These receptor sequences come from a female donor with multiple sclerosis, enrolled in a pregnancy study.

This clone occurred once. The chain couples TRBV5-4 to TRBJ2-7; maybe TRBD1 (5 bases). From germline, CDR1 is SGHNT and CDR2 YYREEE (reference sequence). Trimming left V 5 bases short and J 1 base short, with 7 bases between. CDR3 length: 12 amino acids. The CDR3: CASSDSSYEQYF. CDR3 nucleotide sequence: TGTGCCAGCAGTGACAGTTCCTACGAGCAGTACTTC.

By sample fraction, this clone is medium-sized. V is TRBV11-2 and J is TRBJ1-2, with D uncertain. The length of the CDR3 is 11 residues. V was shortened by 1 base and J by 10 bases, with 7 bases between the two germline ends. Germline values: CDR1 SGHAT, CDR2 FQNNGV. This CDR3 reads CASSLGRDYTF. The CDR3 DNA reads as TGTGCCAGCAGCTTAGGACGGGACTACACCTTC. Full variable domain (rest looked up from reference TRBV11-2 and TRBJ1-2): EAGVAQSPRYKIIEKRQSVAFWCNPISGHATLYWYQQILGQGPKLLIQFQNNGVVDDSQLPKDRFSAERLKGVDSTLKIQPAKLEDSAVYLCASSLGRDYTFGSGTRLTVV.

The CDR3 spells CASRRPGDTGELFF. The CDR3, as DNA: TGTGCCAGCAGGAGGCCCGGGGACACCGGGGAGCTGTTTTTT. The chain combines TRBV9 with TRBJ2-2, with TRBD2 as a possible D gene (5 bases). This CDR3 has 14 amino acids. V lost 5 bases to trimming and J lost 3 bases, with 11 bases between them. The germline V gene has CDR1 SGDLS and CDR2 YYNGEE.

J is TRBJ2-1 and V is TRBV14, with 9 bases fitting TRBD1. The CDR3 spans 13 residues. The V segment lost 4 bases and the J segment 9 bases; nucleotides outside the gene matches: 4. Germline V gene sequence: CDR1 SGHDN, CDR2 FVKESK. The CDR3 here is CASSPGQGGEQFF. In DNA, the CDR3 is TGTGCCAGCAGCCCGGGACAGGGTGGTGAGCAGTTCTTC.

V and J are TRBV27 and TRBJ1-4; 7 bases fit TRBD1. Trimming took 2 bases from V and 4 from J; bases not matched to a gene: 19. The germline V gene has CDR1 MNHEY and CDR2 SMNVEV (reference sequence). The CDR3 length is 20 residues. CDR3 in DNA: TGTGCCAGCAGTTTACTTTCCGCGGGACAGACACTACCGTTTAATGAAAAACTGTTTTTT. Its translation is CASSLLSAGQTLPFNEKLFF. The variable domain in full, completed from reference TRBV27 and TRBJ1-4, reads EAQVTQNPRYLITVTGKKLTVTCSQNMNHEYMSWYRQDPGLGLRQIYYSMNVEVTDKGDVPEGYKVSRKEKRNFPLILESPSPNQTSLYFCASSLLSAGQTLPFNEKLFFGSGTQLSVL.

The genes are TRBV19 and TRBJ2-3, with 11 bases matching TRBD2. This CDR3 has 15 amino acids. From germline, CDR1 is LNHDA and CDR2 SQIVND (reference sequence). Trimming cost V 3 bases and J 5 bases; bases outside gene matches: 4. CDR3 DNA sequence: TGTGCCAGTAGTATTGTCCTAGCGGGGGGAGATACGCAGTATTTT. Translated, it gives CASSIVLAGGDTQYF.

This clone was recorded many times. The V and J genes are TRBV12-5 and TRBJ1-1, with D possibly being TRBD1 (6 bases). The V and J ends lost 6 bases and 11 bases respectively, with 16 bases between them. This CDR3 contains 12 residues. Germline CDR1 is LGHNT and CDR2 is FRNRAP. The CDR3: CASGWEDRPAFF. As DNA, the CDR3 is TGTGCTAGTGGCTGGGAAGACAGGCCGGCTTTCTTT. Based on the CDR3 plus reference TRBV12-5 and TRBJ1-1, the full variable domain is DARVTQTPRHKVTEMGQEVTMRCQPILGHNTVFWYRQTMMQGLELLAYFRNRAPLDDSGMPKDRFSAEMPDATLATLKIQPSEPRDSAVYFCASGWEDRPAFFGQGTRLTVV.

The chain uses TRBV2 and TRBJ1-2; no clear D. This CDR3 spans 15 amino acids. The V and J ends lost 7 bases and 0 bases respectively, with 15 bases between them. In germline, CDR1 is SNHLY, CDR2 FYNNEI. CDR3 protein: CASNLLNPTNYGYTF. The CDR3 DNA reads as TGTGCCAGCAATCTCCTAAACCCAACTAACTATGGCTACACCTTC.

This rearrangement joins TRBV13 to TRBJ2-3; 11 bases are shared with TRBD2. The germline CDR1 and CDR2 sequences are PRHDT and FYEKMQ (reference sequence). The V gene end was trimmed by 5 bases and the J gene end by 3 bases; junction bases not matched to a gene: 16. The CDR3 is made up of 19 amino acids. The CDR3 DNA reads TGTGCCAGCAGCCAAAATGGCTTTAGCGGGGGGGCCAGGACAGATACGCAGTATTTT. Protein sequence: CASSQNGFSGGARTDTQYF. Supplemented by reference TRBV13 and TRBJ2-3, the full variable domain reads AAGVIQSPRHLIKEKRETATLKCYPIPRHDTVYWYQQGPGQDPQFLISFYEKMQSDKGSIPDRFSAQQFSDYHSELNMSSLELGDSALYFCASSQNGFSGGARTDTQYFGPGTRLTVL.

This clone was recorded once. The CDR3 sequence: CASSEVWGVEETQYF. The CDR3 bases are TGTGCCAGCAGTGAGGTATGGGGGGTCGAAGAGACCCAGTACTTC. The chain is built from TRBV6-1 and TRBJ2-5; D may be TRBD2 (6 bases). V was shortened by 3 bases and J by 3 bases, with 14 bases between the two germline ends. CDR1 and CDR2 (germline): MNHNS, SASEGT. The CDR3 covers 15 residues.

The rearrangement links TRBV5-6 to TRBJ1-4; 8 bases agree with TRBD1. Trimming at V came to 0 bases and at J to 3 bases, leaving 1 base not matched to a gene. The CDR3 has 15 residues. Germline V CDR1 and CDR2: SGHDT, YYEEEE. The CDR3 DNA reads TGTGCCAGCAGCTTGGCGGGACAGGCTAATGAAAAACTGTTTTTT. It yields the protein CASSLAGQANEKLFF.

This clone has more than one count but fewer than ten. This chain joins TRBV9 and TRBJ1-1; TRBD1 agrees at 9 bases. Per the germline V gene, CDR1 is SGDLS and CDR2 is YYNGEE. V shed 3 bases, J shed 11 bases, and the junction held 8 bases outside the gene matches. The CDR3 spans 13 residues. The CDR3 coding sequence is TGTGCCAGCAGCGAACTACAGGGGGCCGGGGCTTTCTTT. Its protein is CASSELQGAGAFF.

The V call is TRBV6-1, the J call TRBJ1-5, with D maybe TRBD1 (6 bases). V was trimmed by 2 bases and J by 3 bases, leaving 14 bases between them. The CDR3 loop spans 16 amino acids. Germline-derived CDR1 and CDR2 are MNHNS and SASEGT. In DNA, the CDR3 is TGTGCCAGCAGTGAATTGGGGGCGAGCGACAATCAGCCCCAGCATTTT. Its translation is CASSELGASDNQPQHF.

This clone was seen more than once but under ten times. V and J are TRBV6-5 and TRBJ2-7; 7 bases are a match to TRBD2. This CDR3 is built from 15 residues. Germline V CDR1 and CDR2: MNHEY, SVGAGI. Trimming removed 7 bases from V and 1 base from J; junction bases left unmatched: 10. CDR3 sequence reads: CASTTLRGGSYEQYF. In DNA form, the CDR3 reads TGTGCCAGCACCACTCTCCGCGGGGGTTCCTACGAGCAGTACTTC.

The gene calls are TRBV6-5 and TRBJ2-7; maybe TRBD1 (5 bases). The CDR3 totals 13 residues. CDR1 is MNHEY, CDR2 SVGAGI, per germline. Trimming stripped 4 bases from V and 2 bases from J, with 9 bases between. CDR3 region: CASSWGKTYEQYF. In nucleotides, the CDR3 is TGTGCCAGCAGTTGGGGCAAAACCTACGAGCAGTACTTC.

CDR3: CASSPPSSAVNTEAFF. Here the CDR3 DNA reads TGTGCCAGCAGCCCCCCGAGCAGTGCGGTGAACACTGAAGCTTTCTTT. The rearrangement links TRBV7-6 to TRBJ1-1; D is ambiguous. The CDR3 is made up of 16 amino acids. Germline V lookup: CDR1 SGHVS, CDR2 FNYEAQ. Deletions cut 5 bases from V and 0 bases from J, with 16 bases between.

The chain uses TRBV14 and TRBJ1-2; 8 nucleotides match TRBD1. In germline, CDR1 is SGHDN, CDR2 FVKESK. The CDR3 consists of 18 residues. V shed 1 base and J 1 base; nucleotides not matched to a gene: 11. The DNA of the CDR3 is TGTGCCAGCAGCCAAGCGTATTTGACAGGGGTGGATAACTATGGCTACACCTTC. It is translated as CASSQAYLTGVDNYGYTF.

This clone was detected only once. This chain uses TRBV5-1 with TRBJ2-7; 8 nucleotides align to TRBD1. CDR1 is SGHRS and CDR2 is YFSETQ in the germline V gene. V shed 3 bases and J 6 bases; nucleotides not matched to a gene: 5. CDR3 length equals 13 residues. The CDR3: CASSWITGGEQYF. DNA for the CDR3: TGCGCCAGCAGCTGGATAACAGGGGGCGAGCAGTACTTC.

Details on this clone: This specimen includes other DNA sequences encoding the same CDR3. The chain has TRBV5-1 and TRBJ2-7; tentatively, D is TRBD1 (6 bases). This CDR3 comprises 13 residues. The germline gives CDR1 SGHRS, CDR2 YFSETQ. Trimming took 4 bases from V and 3 from J, leaving 11 bases between them. The CDR3 region is CASSAPDSYEQYF. The CDR3, as DNA: TGCGCCAGCAGCGCACCGGACAGCTACGAGCAGTACTTC.

The chain has TRBV9 and TRBJ1-4, with 7 bases identical to TRBD1. The CDR3 consists of 14 residues. Trimming at V came to 3 bases and at J to 4 bases, leaving 3 bases not matched to a gene. CDR1 is SGDLS, CDR2 YYNGEE, per germline. The CDR3 nucleotides read TGTGCCAGCAGCGGCCGACAGGGTAATGAAAAACTGTTTTTT. It is translated as CASSGRQGNEKLFF.

Comment on this clone: This sample includes further DNA sequences coding for the same CDR3. This sequence joins TRBV6-5 and TRBJ1-1; D remains ambiguous. The germline V gene has CDR1 MNHEY and CDR2 SVGAGI. Trimming stripped 3 bases from V and 1 base from J, with 6 bases between. CDR3 length: 13 residues. This chain's CDR3 is CASSYPGNTEAFF. The CDR3 coding sequence is TGTGCCAGCAGTTATCCCGGGAACACTGAAGCTTTCTTT.

This sequence joins TRBV2 and TRBJ2-1, with 11 bases that match TRBD2. Looked up from germline, CDR1 is SNHLY and CDR2 is FYNNEI. The CDR3 has 15 residues. J gave up 5 bases and V 6 bases, and 6 bases lay outside the gene matches. In DNA, the CDR3 is TGTGCCAGCAGCTTGGGGACTAGCGGCCACAATGAGCAGTTCTTC. It encodes CASSLGTSGHNEQFF. Based on the CDR3 plus reference TRBV2 and TRBJ2-1, the full variable domain is EPEVTQTPSHQVTQMGQEVILRCVPISNHLYFYWYRQILGQKVEFLVSFYNNEISEKSEIFDDQFSVERPDGSNFTLKIRSTKLEDSAMYFCASSLGTSGHNEQFFGPGTRLTVL.

The gene calls are TRBV4-1 and TRBJ2-1; 8 nucleotides line up with TRBD2. J lost 9 bases, V lost 1 base, and 8 bases had no gene match. CDR1 is MGHRA and CDR2 is YSYEKL in the germline V gene. CDR3 length equals 15 residues. This chain's CDR3 is CASSQAGGPSFEQFF. CDR3 coding DNA: TGCGCCAGCAGCCAAGCGGGGGGGCCGAGTTTTGAGCAGTTCTTC.

V is TRBV2 and J is TRBJ2-1; D is possibly TRBD1 (5 bases). The CDR3 extends over 14 amino acids. V was trimmed by 9 bases and J by 0 bases, leaving 12 bases between them. Germline V CDR1 and CDR2: SNHLY, FYNNEI. CDR3 in DNA: TGTGCCAGAGGTGGGGCAAGCTCCTACAATGAGCAGTTCTTC. Protein: CARGGASSYNEQFF. The variable domain in full, completed from reference TRBV2 and TRBJ2-1, reads EPEVTQTPSHQVTQMGQEVILRCVPISNHLYFYWYRQILGQKVEFLVSFYNNEISEKSEIFDDQFSVERPDGSNFTLKIRSTKLEDSAMYFCARGGASSYNEQFFGPGTRLTVL.

CDR3 DNA: TGTGCCAGTAGCCTCGGGAGGGGCGCTTTCTTT. Encoded protein: CASSLGRGAFF. The V call is TRBV19, the J call TRBJ1-1; D possibly corresponds to TRBD1 (5 bases). The CDR3 has 11 residues. The germline V and J ends were trimmed by 6 bases and 11 bases, with 13 bases remaining between them. The germline V gene has CDR1 LNHDA and CDR2 SQIVND (reference sequence). Drawing the rest from reference TRBV19 and TRBJ1-1, the complete variable domain is DGGITQSPKYLFRKEGQNVTLSCEQNLNHDAMYWYRQDPGQGLRLIYYSQIVNDFQKGDIAEGYSVSREKKESFPLTVTSAQKNPTAFYLCASSLGRGAFFGQGTRLTVV.

The chain recombines TRBV5-8 with TRBJ1-6; the match to TRBD1 covers 7 bases. The ends lost 2 bases at V and 6 bases at J; junction bases unmatched: 14. The CDR3 loop spans 18 amino acids. CDR1 is SGHTS, CDR2 YDEGEE, per germline. CDR3 amino acids: CASSLLRLGTGANSPLHF. DNA for the CDR3: TGTGCCAGCAGCTTACTGCGACTGGGAACAGGGGCTAATTCACCCCTCCACTTT. Full variable domain (missing parts from reference TRBV5-8 and TRBJ1-6): EAGVTQSPTHLIKTRGQQATLRCSPISGHTSVYWYQQALGLGLQFLLWYDEGEERNRGNFPPRFSGRQFPNYSSELNVNALELEDSALYLCASSLLRLGTGANSPLHFGNGTRLTVT.

CDR3 DNA sequence: TGTGCCAGCAGCCCGCAGATGGGGACAGGGCGGAGGGAGCAGTACTTC. This sequence encodes CASSPQMGTGRREQYF. The J gene is TRBJ2-7, the V gene TRBV7-9; 9 bases are a match to TRBD1. CDR1 and CDR2 (germline): SEHNR, FQNEAQ (reference sequence). The CDR3 has 16 amino acids. V lost 5 bases and J lost 7; bases outside the gene matches: 15. Variable domain in full (rest from reference TRBV7-9 and TRBJ2-7): DTGVSQNPRHKITKRGQNVTFRCDPISEHNRLYWYRQTLGQGPEFLTYFQNEAQLEKSRLLSDRFSAERPKGSFSTLEIQRTEQGDSAMYLCASSPQMGTGRREQYFGPGTRLTVT.

The chain employs TRBV27 and TRBJ1-1, with TRBD1 matching 10 bases. The CDR3 has 16 residues. Germline V gives CDR1 MNHEY, CDR2 SMNVEV (reference sequence). V lost 5 bases to trimming and J lost 3 bases; unmatched junction nucleotides: 9. CDR3: CASSLGTGVRDTEAFF. CDR3 in DNA: TGTGCCAGCAGTCTTGGGACAGGGGTTAGGGACACTGAAGCTTTCTTT.

This rearrangement joins TRBV11-1 to TRBJ1-1; D is unclear. Germline CDR1 and CDR2: SGHAT and FQDESV (reference sequence). This CDR3 has 14 amino acids. V dropped 2 bases and J dropped 0 bases, with 7 bases sitting between them. DNA of the CDR3: TGTGCCAGCAGCTTATCGGGAGTGAACACTGAAGCTTTCTTT. This translates into CASSLSGVNTEAFF.